Described below is a single T cell receptor (beta chain) sequence and its context. Trimming removed 0 bases from V and 9 bases from J, with 14 bases in between. The germline V gene encodes CDR1 ENHRY and CDR2 SYGVKD. This CDR3 has 15 amino acids. The data originate from a study of cytomegalovirus exposure and HLA in healthy donors. The PCR made use of 60 Vbeta and 13 Jbeta primers. The table came from immunoSEQ multiplex PCR; TCRdb's copy has only in-frame clones and leaves some out. The sample lists 52,000 or so clones, 75% to 85% occurring once. The chain employs TRBV10-3 and TRBJ1-4, with D possibly TRBD1 on 6 matching bases. The TCR sequence derives from a female donor in good health and CMV-seronegative. Input material: PBMCs. The CDR3 nucleotides are TGTGCCATCAGTGAGTCTGGGCAACAGGGACAAAAACTGTTTTTT. Its translation is CAISESGQQGQKLFF.